This is a list of T cell receptor beta chains from one sample in a study of radiation and T cells in renal cell carcinoma. Repertoires were generated with immunoSEQ multiplex PCR, while TCRdb's copy carries only in-frame clones and drops some. The sample comprises about 83,000 clones, approximately 87% of which are singletons, and around 2.5% rests with the top ten. This material consisted of blood, taken from a patient whose treatment included radiotherapy and nephrectomy. The receptors originated from a woman aged 55-75 years with renal cell carcinoma. The CDR3 runs from the conserved cysteine through the conserved F or W. A D gene is named only where the DNA matches it firmly. Only some rows state a clone size, as once, few, many or a class for expanded clones.

v_call	clone_size	j_call	d_call	cdr3_nt	cdr3_aa
TRBV14	.	TRBJ2-3	TRBD2	TGTGCCAGCAGCCAAGAGTACGCGGGGGATGGCGCAGATACGCAGTATTTT	CASSQEYAGDGADTQYF
TRBV11-2	few	TRBJ2-1	.	TGTGCCAGCAGCTGGTCTTTAGCGACAAATGAGCAGTTCTTC	CASSWSLATNEQFF
TRBV14	.	TRBJ2-7	TRBD1	TGTGCCAGCAGCTCCCCCGGGACAGGGTTTCTCGAGCAGTACTTC	CASSSPGTGFLEQYF
TRBV9	.	TRBJ1-4	TRBD1	TGTGCCAGCAGCCTCAGGGGACAGGGAGGGGGCAATGAAAAACTGTTTTTT	CASSLRGQGGGNEKLFF
TRBV27	once	TRBJ1-5	.	TGTGCCAGCAGTCCCTCGACAGCTAGCAATCAGCCCCAGCATTTT	CASSPSTASNQPQHF
TRBV28	.	TRBJ1-2	TRBD1	TGTGCCAGCAGTTGGGACAGGGGGCTCATGCATGGCTACACCTTC	CASSWDRGLMHGYTF
TRBV29-1	few	TRBJ2-2	.	TGCAGCGTTGAGACCGGGGAGCTGTTTTTT	CSVETGELFF
TRBV28	.	TRBJ1-2	.	TGTGCCAGCAGTTTAGCAGGGTTCGGCTACACCTTC	CASSLAGFGYTF
TRBV5-6	.	TRBJ2-1	.	TGTGCCAGCAGCTTAGTTGGTAGGGCCTCCTACAATGAGCAGTTCTTC	CASSLVGRASYNEQFF
TRBV7-9	few	TRBJ1-1	TRBD1	TGTGCCAGCAGTTATGGGACAGGGCAAGCTTTCTTT	CASSYGTGQAFF
TRBV9	.	TRBJ2-1	TRBD2	TGTGCCAGCAGCGTAGAACTAGCGCTTGACAATGAGCAGTTCTTC	CASSVELALDNEQFF
TRBV7-3	.	TRBJ2-7	.	TGTGCCAGCAGCTTATCTCCCCTTCTCAGCTCCTACGAGCAGTACTTC	CASSLSPLLSSYEQYF
TRBV4-1	.	TRBJ2-1	.	TGCGCCAGCAGCCAAGATTCTGCAGGATCCTACAATGAGCAGTTCTTC	CASSQDSAGSYNEQFF
TRBV27	.	TRBJ2-1	TRBD1	TGTGCCAGCAGAATCACAGGGGACGGCTCCTACAATGAGCAGTTCTTC	CASRITGDGSYNEQFF
TRBV5-4	.	TRBJ2-3	.	TGTGCCAGCAGCTCGGAGGATACGCAGTATTTT	CASSSEDTQYF
TRBV11-3	.	TRBJ2-2	TRBD1	TGTGCCAGCAGCCCCCGGGACAGGGGTGGCGGCGGGGAGCTGTTTTTT	CASSPRDRGGGGELFF
TRBV4-1	.	TRBJ1-2	.	TGCGCCAGCAGCCAAGATTCAGGCTATGGCTACACCTTC	CASSQDSGYGYTF
TRBV6-6	.	TRBJ1-2	TRBD1	TGTGCCAGCAGTTACTGGGGGTTGGACAGGGGGAATGGCTACACCTTC	CASSYWGLDRGNGYTF
TRBV10-1	.	TRBJ2-7	.	TGCGCCAGCAGTGACCGTTTTATTTCCTACGAGCAGTACTTC	CASSDRFISYEQYF
TRBV19	.	TRBJ1-2	.	TGTGCCAGTAGCAGGGAGCGCGTTTATGGCTACACCTTC	CASSRERVYGYTF
TRBV29-1	.	TRBJ2-1	.	TGCAGCGTTGAAGGGGACGCAGCCCTGAGGGATGAGCAGTTCTTC	CSVEGDAALRDEQFF
TRBV9	.	TRBJ1-4	TRBD1	TGTGCCAGCAGCGTTGGGACAGGGGGAACTAATGAAAAACTGTTTTTT	CASSVGTGGTNEKLFF
TRBV19	.	TRBJ1-5	.	TGTGCCAGTAGCCCTGGAGGGATCCGGCTCCCCCAGCATTTT	CASSPGGIRLPQHF
TRBV7-2	.	TRBJ1-1	.	TGTGCCAGCAGCTTAGGGATAACTGAAGCTTTCTTT	CASSLGITEAFF
TRBV6-5	.	TRBJ1-2	.	TGTGCCAGCAGTTACTCATCCGCTACTAACTATGGCTACACCTTC	CASSYSSATNYGYTF
TRBV5-1	.	TRBJ2-7	TRBD2	TGCGCCAGCAGCCCGGGAGGGCCGGGCCACGAGCAGTACTTC	CASSPGGPGHEQYF
TRBV2	once	TRBJ2-7	TRBD2	TGTGCCACCGCTAGCGGTTGGAGATACGAGCAGTACTTC	CATASGWRYEQYF
TRBV7-9	.	TRBJ2-1	.	TGTGCCAGCAGCCCACGACGGGGGCGGGAGTCCTACAATGAGCAGTTCTTC	CASSPRRGRESYNEQFF
TRBV9	.	TRBJ2-2	TRBD2	TGTGCCAGCAGCGTAAGGTCTTGGGCTAGCGGGGTCACCGGGGAGCTGTTTTTT	CASSVRSWASGVTGELFF
TRBV13	once	TRBJ2-7	.	TGTGCCAGCAGCTTAGCCCCTAGGGGGGGCTACGAGCAGTACTTC	CASSLAPRGGYEQYF
TRBV29-1	.	TRBJ1-2	.	TGCAGCGCCAGGACTGAGGAAGGCTACACCTTC	CSARTEEGYTF
TRBV19	.	TRBJ1-1	.	TGTGCCAGTAGTATTCGAGCGAACACTGAAGCTTTCTTT	CASSIRANTEAFF
TRBV28	few	TRBJ1-3	TRBD1	TGTGCCAGCAGACCGACAGGGGGGGGAAACACCATATATTTT	CASRPTGGGNTIYF
TRBV19	.	TRBJ2-5	TRBD1	TGTGCCAGCTCCGGGACAGGGTCCCACCTGGCCCAGTACTTC	CASSGTGSHLAQYF
TRBV28	.	TRBJ1-2	TRBD1	TGTGCCAGCAGTCCACCAGACAGGGCGGGTGGCTACACCTTC	CASSPPDRAGGYTF
TRBV7-9	few	TRBJ2-5	.	TGTGCCAGCACCAAACGCACGGGGGACCAAGAGACCCAGTACTTC	CASTKRTGDQETQYF
TRBV29-1	.	TRBJ2-7	.	TGCAGCGTCCCCCGGGATCTCCGGAGCTCCTACGAGCAGTACTTC	CSVPRDLRSSYEQYF
TRBV7-2	.	TRBJ2-5	.	TGTGCCAGCAGCCGGACTATAGAGGAGACCCAGTACTTC	CASSRTIEETQYF
TRBV6-1	.	TRBJ1-5	TRBD1	TGTGCCAGCAGGACAGGGAACAGGCAGCCCCAGCATTTT	CASRTGNRQPQHF
TRBV5-4	.	TRBJ2-5	.	TGTGCCAGCAGCTCGGACAGAGAGACCCAGTACTTC	CASSSDRETQYF
TRBV27	.	TRBJ1-1	TRBD1	TGTGCCAGCAGTTCAGTAGGGGGCTTCACTGAAGCTTTCTTT	CASSSVGGFTEAFF
TRBV7-6	.	TRBJ1-1	.	TGTGCCAGCAGCTTAGGCGCATTGACGGGCGTGTCTGAAGCTTTCTTT	CASSLGALTGVSEAFF
TRBV6-6	.	TRBJ1-1	TRBD1	TGTGCCAGCAGTCCCCGGGACAGGGCCTACGCTTTCTTT	CASSPRDRAYAFF
TRBV6-4	.	TRBJ2-3	.	TGTGCCAGCAGTCCCTCACCGGCTAGCACAGATACGCAGTATTTT	CASSPSPASTDTQYF
TRBV9	.	TRBJ2-2	.	TGTGCCAGCAGCCCCGGGGGCGGGGAGCTGTTTTTT	CASSPGGGELFF
TRBV10-3	few	TRBJ1-1	.	TGTGCCATCAGAGAGACAGGAACCCCTGAAGCTTTCTTT	CAIRETGTPEAFF
TRBV5-6	.	TRBJ2-6	.	TGTGCCAGCAGCTGGGGGGCTGGGGCCAACGTCCTGACTTTC	CASSWGAGANVLTF
TRBV5-1	few	TRBJ2-5	.	TGCGCCAGCAGCTTGGCCGGGATTAGGGAGACCCAGTACTTC	CASSLAGIRETQYF